The T cell receptor (beta chain) under discussion was sequenced for a study of a mutant IDH1 vaccine in newly diagnosed glioma. Study-wide context: Beginning 4-6 weeks after radiotherapy alone, or with temozolomide cycles, vaccination took place.

Time point defined: week 35, safety follow-up. In the vaccine, a single dose held 300 ug of the mutant IDH1 20-mer peptide, along with topical imiquimod. Vaccination of patients was performed eight times, in weeks 1, 3, 5, 7, 11, 15, 19 and 23. Germline assignment: CDR1 SGHRS and CDR2 YFSETQ. This CDR3 spans 16 amino acids. Germline trimming cut 2 bases from V and 7 bases from J; bases unmatched to any gene: 10. This clone showed up just a few times. The target antigen is unknown. Method: immunoSEQ multiplex PCR; TCRdb's copy keeps in-frame clones and lacks some. The sample yields around 53,000 clones, 65% to 80% seen once.

The rearrangement uses TRBV5-1 and TRBJ2-5; 11 bases line up with TRBD2. The TCR originated in a man in his forties with glioma. The sequencing here drew on PBMCs, taken from a glioma patient whose treatment included an IDH1 peptide vaccine. CDR3 nucleotide sequence: TGCGCCAGCAGCTTAGAGCCGGGACTAGCGGCGGCGACCCAGTACTTC. This gives the protein CASSLEPGLAAATQYF.